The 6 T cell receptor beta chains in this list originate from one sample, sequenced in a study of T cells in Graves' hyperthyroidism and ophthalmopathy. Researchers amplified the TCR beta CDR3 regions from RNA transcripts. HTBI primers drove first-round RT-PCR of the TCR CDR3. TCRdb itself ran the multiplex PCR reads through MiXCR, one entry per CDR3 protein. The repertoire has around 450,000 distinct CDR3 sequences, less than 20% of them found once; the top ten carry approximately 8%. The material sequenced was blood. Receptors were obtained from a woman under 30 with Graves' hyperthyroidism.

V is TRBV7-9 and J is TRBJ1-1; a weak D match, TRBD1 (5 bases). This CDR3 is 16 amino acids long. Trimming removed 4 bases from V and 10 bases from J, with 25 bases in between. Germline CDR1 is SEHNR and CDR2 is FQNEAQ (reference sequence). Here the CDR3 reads CASSYQTLGTDTGAFF. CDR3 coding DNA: TGTGCCAGCAGCTACCAAACCCTCGGGACTGACACCGGAGCTTTCTTT.

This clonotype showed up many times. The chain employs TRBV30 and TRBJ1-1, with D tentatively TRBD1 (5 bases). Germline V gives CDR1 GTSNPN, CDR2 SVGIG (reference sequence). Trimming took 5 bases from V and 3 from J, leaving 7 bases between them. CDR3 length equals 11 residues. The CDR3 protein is CAWGGDTEAFF. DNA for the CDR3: TGTGCCTGGGGGGGAGACACTGAAGCTTTCTTT.

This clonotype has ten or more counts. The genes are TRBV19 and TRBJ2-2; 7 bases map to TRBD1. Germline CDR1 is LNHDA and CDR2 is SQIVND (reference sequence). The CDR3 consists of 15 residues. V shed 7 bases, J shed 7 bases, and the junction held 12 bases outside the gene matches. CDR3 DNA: TGTGCCAGTACAGATAGAGGACAGGAGGTCGGGGAGCTGTTTTTT. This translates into CASTDRGQEVGELFF. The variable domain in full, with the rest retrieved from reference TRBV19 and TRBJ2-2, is DGGITQSPKYLFRKEGQNVTLSCEQNLNHDAMYWYRQDPGQGLRLIYYSQIVNDFQKGDIAEGYSVSREKKESFPLTVTSAQKNPTAFYLCASTDRGQEVGELFFGEGSRLTVL.

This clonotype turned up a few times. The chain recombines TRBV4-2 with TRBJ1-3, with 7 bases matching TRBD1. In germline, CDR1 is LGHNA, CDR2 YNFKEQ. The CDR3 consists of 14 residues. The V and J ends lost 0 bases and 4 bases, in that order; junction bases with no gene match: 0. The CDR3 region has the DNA TGTGCCAGCAGCCAAGAGGGACAGGGAAACACCATATATTTT. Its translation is CASSQEGQGNTIYF.

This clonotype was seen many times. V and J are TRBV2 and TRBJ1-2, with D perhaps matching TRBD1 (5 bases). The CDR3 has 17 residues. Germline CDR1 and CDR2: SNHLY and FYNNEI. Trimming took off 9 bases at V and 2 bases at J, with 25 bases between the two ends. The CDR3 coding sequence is TGTGCCAGGGATGCTCCGGGACCGCCCCGGGGGAACTATGGCTACACCTTC. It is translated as CARDAPGPPRGNYGYTF.

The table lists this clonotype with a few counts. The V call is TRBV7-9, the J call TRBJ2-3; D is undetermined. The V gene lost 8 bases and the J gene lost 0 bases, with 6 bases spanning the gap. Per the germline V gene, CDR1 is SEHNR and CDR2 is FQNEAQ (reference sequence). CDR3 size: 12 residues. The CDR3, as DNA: TGTGCCAGCCGGTCTAGCACAGATACGCAGTATTTT. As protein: CASRSSTDTQYF.